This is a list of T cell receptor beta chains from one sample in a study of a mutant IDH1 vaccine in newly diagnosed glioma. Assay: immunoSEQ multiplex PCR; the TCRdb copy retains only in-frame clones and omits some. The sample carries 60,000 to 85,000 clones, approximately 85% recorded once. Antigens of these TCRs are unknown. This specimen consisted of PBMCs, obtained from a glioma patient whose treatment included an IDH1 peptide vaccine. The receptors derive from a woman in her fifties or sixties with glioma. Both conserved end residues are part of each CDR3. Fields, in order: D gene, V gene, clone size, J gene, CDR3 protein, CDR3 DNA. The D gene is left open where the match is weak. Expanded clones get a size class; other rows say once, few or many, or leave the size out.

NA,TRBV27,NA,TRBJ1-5,CASSLNGQRNQPQHF,TGTGCCAGCAGTTTAAACGGACAACGAAATCAGCCCCAGCATTTT
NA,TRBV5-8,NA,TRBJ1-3,CASGNRGLYSGNTIYF,TGTGCCAGCGGGAACCGGGGGCTATACTCTGGAAACACCATATATTTT
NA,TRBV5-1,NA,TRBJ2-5,CASSSGDQETQYF,TGCGCCAGCAGCTCTGGGGATCAAGAGACCCAGTACTTC
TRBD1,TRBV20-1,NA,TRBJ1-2,CSARVQGGYTF,TGCAGTGCTAGAGTACAGGGGGGCTACACCTTC
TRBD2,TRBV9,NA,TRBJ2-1,CASSVAGGIAYNEQFF,TGTGCCAGCAGCGTAGCGGGAGGGATCGCCTACAATGAGCAGTTCTTC
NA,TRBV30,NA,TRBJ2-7,CAWSEGGRSQYF,TGTGCCTGGAGTGAAGGCGGGCGGTCGCAGTACTTC
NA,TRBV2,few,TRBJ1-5,CASSLGVAQPQHF,TGTGCCAGCAGTCTAGGGGTTGCTCAGCCCCAGCATTTT
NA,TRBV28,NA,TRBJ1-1,CASSRERRGTEAFF,TGTGCCAGCAGTAGGGAAAGGCGGGGCACTGAAGCTTTCTTT
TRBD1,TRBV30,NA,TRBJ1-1,CAWKTTGGTEAFF,TGTGCCTGGAAAACCACAGGGGGCACTGAAGCTTTCTTT
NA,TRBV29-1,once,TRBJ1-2,CSVEFGQGFNYGYTF,TGCAGCGTTGAATTCGGGCAGGGATTTAACTATGGCTACACCTTC
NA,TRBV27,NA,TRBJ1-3,CASSSSASGNTIYF,TGTGCCAGCAGTTCCTCGGCTTCAGGAAACACCATATATTTT
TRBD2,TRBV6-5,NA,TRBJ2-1,CASSALAGPYNEQFF,TGTGCCAGCAGCGCTCTAGCGGGGCCTTACAATGAGCAGTTCTTC
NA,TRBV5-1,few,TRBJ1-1,CASSLATGIEAFF,TGCGCCAGCAGCTTGGCCACGGGGATTGAAGCTTTCTTT
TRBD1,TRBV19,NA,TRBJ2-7,CASSYQGGGLYEQYF,TGTGCCAGTAGTTATCAAGGGGGCGGTTTGTACGAGCAGTACTTC
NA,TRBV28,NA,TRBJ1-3,CASSLHTGSGNTIYF,TGTGCCAGCAGTTTGCATACAGGGTCTGGAAACACCATATATTTT
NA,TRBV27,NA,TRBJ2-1,CASSLSVLNEQFF,TGTGCCAGCAGTTTATCTGTGCTCAATGAGCAGTTCTTC
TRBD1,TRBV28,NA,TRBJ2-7,CASRTGTGDPYEQYF,TGTGCCAGCAGAACCGGGACAGGGGACCCCTACGAGCAGTACTTC
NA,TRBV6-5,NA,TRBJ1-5,CASSYSRVGDRPQHF,TGTGCCAGCAGTTACTCGAGGGTTGGGGATCGGCCCCAGCATTTT